One sample yielded the 10 T cell receptor beta chains listed below, sequenced in a study of blood T cell repertoires in COVID-19. Libraries were prepared by immunoSEQ multiplex PCR; TCRdb keeps only in-frame clonotypes and omits some of them. Here the sample spans 150,000 to 200,000 clones, under 80% being singletons. Sample: peripheral blood. These receptors originate from an elderly woman with acute or convalescent COVID-19.

The chain has TRBV19 and TRBJ2-7, with D perhaps matching TRBD2 (5 bases). CDR3 length equals 14 residues. The germline V and J ends were trimmed by 8 bases and 0 bases, with 14 bases remaining between them. CDR1 and CDR2 (germline): LNHDA, SQIVND (reference sequence). The CDR3 sequence is CASWDGGSSYEQYF. CDR3 sequence (DNA): TGTGCCAGTTGGGATGGTGGGAGCTCCTACGAGCAGTACTTC. The full variable domain, with the rest looked up from reference TRBV19 and TRBJ2-7, is DGGITQSPKYLFRKEGQNVTLSCEQNLNHDAMYWYRQDPGQGLRLIYYSQIVNDFQKGDIAEGYSVSREKKESFPLTVTSAQKNPTAFYLCASWDGGSSYEQYFGPGTRLTVT.

This chain links TRBV10-1 with TRBJ2-3; TRBD2 aligns across 11 bases. From germline, CDR1 is WNHNN and CDR2 SYGVQD (reference sequence). This CDR3 comprises 13 residues. V was clipped by 6 bases and J by 13 bases; unmatched bases: 9. CDR3 sequence: CASSLNGLAGKYF. The CDR3 DNA follows: TGCGCCAGCAGCCTTAATGGACTAGCGGGCAAGTATTTT.

This clone appeared a single time. The chain joins TRBV7-3 to TRBJ2-1, with D maybe TRBD2 (7 bases). This CDR3 comprises 14 residues. From germline, CDR1 is SGHTA and CDR2 FQGTGA. V was pared by 5 bases and J by 5 bases, with 13 bases between. CDR3 in amino acids: CASSRGGGDNEQFF. CDR3 DNA sequence: TGTGCCAGCAGCCGGGGAGGGGGAGACAATGAGCAGTTCTTC.

The chain links TRBV5-4 to TRBJ1-2; 7 bases are shared with TRBD1. The CDR3 contains 13 residues. CDR1 and CDR2 (germline): SGHNT, YYREEE (reference sequence). The ends lost 6 bases at V and 4 bases at J; junction bases unmatched: 6. CDR3 region: CASTPQGSYGYTF. CDR3 sequence (DNA): TGTGCCAGCACCCCACAGGGGAGCTATGGCTACACCTTC.

In DNA, the CDR3 is TGCGCCAGCCAACTGGGGGACAGGGAGAACACCGGGGAGCTGTTTTTT. Translation: CASQLGDRENTGELFF. V and J are TRBV5-1 and TRBJ2-2, with 9 bases that match TRBD1. Germline trimming cut 7 bases from V and 1 base from J; bases unmatched to any gene: 8. Looked up from germline, CDR1 is SGHRS and CDR2 is YFSETQ. The CDR3 has 16 amino acids.

This clone has only one observation. J is TRBJ2-5 and V is TRBV6-2 or TRBV6-3; 9 bases are a match to TRBD1. Germline CDR1 MNHEY, CDR2 SVGEGT. CDR3 size: 17 residues. V gave up 0 bases and J gave up 1 base; unmatched junction bases: 6. The CDR3 is CASSYSLGTGTQETQYF. CDR3 nucleotide sequence: TGTGCCAGCAGTTACTCTCTCGGGACAGGGACCCAAGAGACCCAGTACTTC.

CDR3 loop: CASSLGQGGEKLFF. In DNA form, the CDR3 reads TGTGCCAGCAGCTTAGGACAGGGTGGCGAAAAACTGTTTTTT. J is TRBJ1-4 and V is TRBV7-6; 7 nucleotides match TRBD1. The CDR3 spans 14 residues. CDR1 is SGHVS, CDR2 FNYEAQ, per germline. With V trimmed by 1 base and J by 8 bases, 4 bases remained unmatched.

This clone was seen once. This chain connects TRBV30 to TRBJ1-3; a weak D match, TRBD1 (5 bases). V lost 3 bases and J 2 bases, leaving 11 bases between the germline ends. This CDR3 is built from 14 residues. Germline CDR1 reads GTSNPN; CDR2 reads SVGIG (reference sequence). CDR3 protein: CAWSRGGAGNTIYF. The DNA of the CDR3 is TGTGCCTGGAGCCGGGGAGGGGCTGGAAACACCATATATTTT.

V gene TRBV28 combines with J gene TRBJ2-7; the D is unclear. The CDR3 has 13 residues. Trimming took 1 base from V and 3 from J, leaving 7 bases between them. Germline CDR1 MDHEN, CDR2 SYDVKM. DNA of the CDR3: TGTGCCAGCAGTTTATCAACAGTCTACGAGCAGTACTTC. Translation gives CASSLSTVYEQYF.

V usage is TRBV3-1 (or the pseudogene TRBV3-2) and J usage is TRBJ1-5; TRBD1 aligns across 8 bases. The junction had 2 bases not matched to a gene; V was cut back by 0 bases and J by 7 bases. Looked up from germline, CDR1 is LGHDT and CDR2 is YNNKEL (reference sequence). This CDR3 contains 14 residues. CDR3 nucleotides: TGTGCCAGCAGCCAAGAGACAGGGGAGCAGCCCCAGCATTTT. Its protein is CASSQETGEQPQHF.